What follows is one TCR beta chain and its context. The antigen is undetermined. CDR3 length: 11 residues. CDR1 and CDR2 (germline): SEHNR, FQNEAQ (reference sequence). V was pared by 8 bases and J by 4 bases, with 8 bases between. These data originate in a study of cytomegalovirus exposure and HLA in healthy donors. Study results and caveats: Some public TCRs appeared in many individuals, while most sequences were rare.

The PCR employed 60 Vbeta primers together with 13 Jbeta primers. Profiled with immunoSEQ multiplex PCR; TCRdb holds only in-frame clones, not every one. In the table there are approximately 200,000 clones, roughly 80% of which are singletons. The sample was PBMCs. V and J are TRBV7-9 and TRBJ2-5, with D possibly TRBD1 on 6 matching bases. The clonotype comes from a boy aged 5-17 years in good health and CMV-seronegative. CDR3 bases: TGTGCCAGCGAAGGGGGAGAGACCCAGTACTTC. Its translation is CASEGGETQYF.